The 17 T cell receptor beta chains listed next were all sequenced from one sample in a study of blood T cell repertoires in COVID-19. Data came from immunoSEQ multiplex PCR; TCRdb stores just in-frame clones and leaves some out. This sample has about 220,000 clones, with approximately 83% found just once. Material for sequencing was peripheral blood. The source of these receptors is a woman aged 25 to 39 who had recovered from COVID-19.

The genes are TRBV3-1 (or the pseudogene TRBV3-2) and TRBJ1-1; D is possibly TRBD1 (6 bases). Germline V CDR1 and CDR2: LGHDT, YNNKEL (reference sequence). V shed 2 bases and J shed 5 bases, with 18 bases lying between them. There are 16 residues in the CDR3. CDR3 nucleotide sequence: TGTGCCAGCAGCCAACCTCCTTCAGGGGTTAGGACTGAAGCTTTCTTT. Translated, it gives CASSQPPSGVRTEAFF.

The rearrangement links TRBV30 to TRBJ1-5; TRBD1 aligns across 7 bases. After removal of 3 bases from V and 2 bases from J, the junction contained 7 bases not matched to a gene. Germline CDR1 GTSNPN, CDR2 SVGIG (reference sequence). This CDR3 has 15 amino acids. CDR3: CAWSQGGMGNQPQHF. CDR3 in DNA: TGTGCCTGGAGCCAGGGGGGCATGGGCAATCAGCCCCAGCATTTT.

V is TRBV7-2 and J is TRBJ2-3; TRBD2 aligns across 12 bases. V dropped 5 bases and J dropped 4; count of bases not matched to a gene: 7. CDR1 is SGHTA and CDR2 is FQGNSA in the germline V gene. The CDR3 is made up of 16 amino acids. The CDR3 DNA reads TGTGCCAGCAGCCCCGGACTAGCGGGGTTCGCAGATACGCAGTATTTT. This sequence encodes CASSPGLAGFADTQYF.

V gene TRBV2 combines with J gene TRBJ1-1; the match to TRBD1 covers 7 bases. The CDR3 contains 14 residues. The V segment lost 6 bases and the J segment 8 bases; nucleotides outside the gene matches: 12. From germline, CDR1 is SNHLY and CDR2 FYNNEI. This CDR3 is CASSPGGRDREAFF. CDR3 bases: TGTGCCAGCAGCCCGGGGGGGAGGGACAGAGAAGCTTTCTTT.

CDR3 sequence: CASSANPSGSSYNEQFF. DNA of the CDR3: TGTGCCAGCAGCGCCAACCCTAGCGGGAGCTCCTACAATGAGCAGTTCTTC. V usage is TRBV9 and J usage is TRBJ2-1; 10 bases line up with TRBD2. CDR3 length: 17 residues. Unmatched junction bases numbered 6, after V lost 3 bases and J lost 0 bases. In germline, CDR1 is SGDLS, CDR2 YYNGEE.

This chain joins TRBV2 and TRBJ2-3; D ambiguous. The CDR3 spans 14 residues. CDR1 SNHLY and CDR2 FYNNEI come from the germline V gene. V lost 2 bases to trimming and J lost 3 bases, with 9 bases between them. The CDR3 DNA sequence: TGTGCCAGCAGTGAAATGATGACAACAGATACGCAGTATTTT. Translated, it gives CASSEMMTTDTQYF.

This clone turned up a few times. The gene calls are TRBV3-1 (or the pseudogene TRBV3-2) and TRBJ2-5; perhaps TRBD1 as D (5 bases). CDR3 length: 14 residues. The germline V gene has CDR1 LGHDT and CDR2 YNNKEL (reference sequence). V was pared by 3 bases and J by 2 bases, with 10 bases between. DNA of the CDR3: TGTGCCAGCAGCCAGATTGACAGTCAAGAGACCCAGTACTTC. Its protein is CASSQIDSQETQYF.

V is TRBV7-9 and J is TRBJ1-4; D is ambiguous. This CDR3 spans 17 amino acids. Germline V lookup: CDR1 SEHNR, CDR2 FQNEAQ (reference sequence). Trimming pared 1 base from V and 7 bases from J, leaving 19 bases between. The CDR3 is CASSLGFRSSGVEKLFF. DNA of the CDR3: TGTGCCAGCAGCTTAGGGTTCCGAAGTTCCGGGGTTGAAAAACTGTTTTTT.

The V gene is TRBV29-1, the J gene TRBJ2-7, with 7 bases aligning to TRBD1. The CDR3 totals 11 residues. Per germline, CDR1 SQVTM and CDR2 ANQGSEA. With V trimmed by 7 bases and J by 5 bases, 5 bases remained unmatched. As DNA, the CDR3 is TGCAGCGGCACCACAGGGGACGAGCAGTACTTC. Protein: CSGTTGDEQYF.

The chain carries TRBV5-4 and TRBJ1-1; TRBD1 agrees at 8 bases. The germline V gene encodes CDR1 SGHNT and CDR2 YYREEE (reference sequence). With V trimmed by 2 bases and J by 2 bases, 11 bases remained unmatched. The CDR3 contains 17 residues. The CDR3: CASSLKQGVDVNTEAFF. In nucleotides, the CDR3 is TGTGCCAGCAGCTTAAAACAGGGGGTTGATGTTAACACTGAAGCTTTCTTT. The full variable domain, its missing parts supplied by reference TRBV5-4 and TRBJ1-1, is ETGVTQSPTHLIKTRGQQVTLRCSSQSGHNTVSWYQQALGQGPQFIFQYYREEENGRGNFPPRFSGLQFPNYSSELNVNALELDDSALYLCASSLKQGVDVNTEAFFGQGTRLTVV.

The rearrangement joins TRBV5-1 to TRBJ2-3; D gene unclear. This CDR3 has 15 amino acids. The ends were cut back, 5 bases at V and 0 bases at J, with 13 bases in the middle. CDR1 and CDR2 (germline): SGHRS, YFSETQ. The CDR3 here is CASSPLLLSTDTQYF. The CDR3 bases are TGCGCCAGCAGTCCGTTGTTGCTAAGCACAGATACGCAGTATTTT. Based on the CDR3 plus reference TRBV5-1 and TRBJ2-3, the full variable domain is KAGVTQTPRYLIKTRGQQVTLSCSPISGHRSVSWYQQTPGQGLQFLFEYFSETQRNKGNFPGRFSGRQFSNSRSEMNVSTLELGDSALYLCASSPLLLSTDTQYFGPGTRLTVL.

The chain employs TRBV18 and TRBJ1-6, with D perhaps TRBD1 (5 bases). There are 19 residues in the CDR3. Deletions cut 2 bases from V and 0 bases from J, with 17 bases between. Per the germline V gene, CDR1 is KGHSH and CDR2 is LQKENI. CDR3 bases: TGTGCCAGCTCACCAACGGGACGCGGAGCGGGCTCCTATAATTCACCCCTCCACTTT. Translation: CASSPTGRGAGSYNSPLHF.

The chain has TRBV9 and TRBJ2-5; 8 nucleotides line up with TRBD1. V trimming: 2 bases; J trimming: 7 bases; junction bases outside the gene matches: 4. Germline CDR1 reads SGDLS; CDR2 reads YYNGEE. The CDR3 length is 13 residues. DNA for the CDR3: TGTGCCAGCAGCGTGGACAGGGTAGGGACCCAGTACTTC. Translation: CASSVDRVGTQYF.

This chain links TRBV19 with TRBJ1-3; TRBD1 agrees at 7 bases. V was clipped by 4 bases and J by 2 bases; unmatched bases: 5. CDR1 is LNHDA, CDR2 SQIVND, per germline (reference sequence). This CDR3 has 15 residues. CDR3 protein: CASSTPTGTGNTIYF. CDR3 bases: TGTGCCAGTAGTACACCGACAGGGACTGGAAACACCATATATTTT.

The chain joins TRBV10-1 to TRBJ2-7, with unresolved D. Trimming stripped 2 bases from V and 1 base from J, with 6 bases between. The CDR3 totals 13 residues. From germline, CDR1 is WNHNN and CDR2 SYGVQD (reference sequence). The CDR3 here is CASSEDGSYEQYF. The CDR3 DNA sequence: TGCGCCAGCAGTGAGGACGGGTCCTACGAGCAGTACTTC.

The chain combines TRBV4-2 with TRBJ1-1, with 11 nucleotides matching TRBD1. The germline CDR1 and CDR2 sequences are LGHNA and YNFKEQ. V was clipped by 7 bases and J by 0 bases; unmatched bases: 7. The CDR3 spans 16 residues. DNA for the CDR3: TGTGCCAGCAACGGACAGGGGGCTTTGATGAACACTGAAGCTTTCTTT. Its translation is CASNGQGALMNTEAFF.

This chain connects TRBV7-2 to TRBJ1-1; 7 nucleotides align to TRBD1. Losses at the gene ends were 5 bases for V and 6 bases for J; bases not matched to a gene: 6. The CDR3 covers 13 residues. Looked up from germline, CDR1 is SGHTA and CDR2 is FQGNSA. CDR3: CASSRPQGAEAFF. The CDR3, as DNA: TGTGCCAGCAGCCGCCCTCAGGGGGCTGAAGCTTTCTTT.